The 7 T cell receptor beta chains in this list originate from one sample, sequenced in a study of T cell responses to AZD1222 COVID-19 vaccine. Data came from immunoSEQ multiplex PCR; TCRdb stores just in-frame clones and leaves some out. The sample lists 200,000 or so clones; roughly 91% were seen once. This specimen was peripheral blood, taken on day 0 of MenACWY control vaccination. The receptors originated from an adult in good health.

This rearrangement joins TRBV27 to TRBJ2-1; possible D gene TRBD1, 6 bases. Trimming shortened V by 4 bases and J by 7 bases, and 20 bases separated the two germline ends. The CDR3 length is 16 residues. CDR1 is MNHEY and CDR2 is SMNVEV in the germline V gene (reference sequence). The CDR3 DNA follows: TGTGCCAGCAGTTCGACACAGGGAGTGTTCAGTAATGAGCAGTTCTTC. Protein sequence: CASSSTQGVFSNEQFF.

As regards this clone: The junction departs from germline at one end; a sequencing error may be responsible. The CDR3 region is CAGSWDSRRNTEAFF. The DNA for the CDR3 is TGTGCCGGCAGCTGGGACAGCAGGAGGAACACTGAAGCTTTCTTT. This chain uses TRBV5-8 with TRBJ1-1; 7 nucleotides match TRBD1. The CDR3 runs to 15 residues. Germline CDR1 is SGHTS and CDR2 is YDEGEE.

V usage is TRBV19 and J usage is TRBJ1-2, with D maybe TRBD1 (5 bases). Between the trimmed V and J ends, which lost 6 bases and 8 bases, there was a span of 22 bases. CDR1 is LNHDA, CDR2 SQIVND, per germline (reference sequence). CDR3 size: 15 residues. CDR3 amino acids: CASRGPSRAGGGYTF. In DNA, the CDR3 is TGTGCCAGTAGGGGACCCTCTCGGGCAGGTGGAGGCTACACCTTC.

The chain recombines TRBV30 with TRBJ1-1; D gene uncertain. The CDR3 sequence is 16 residues long. Between the trimmed V and J ends, which lost 4 bases and 0 bases, there was a span of 18 bases. Germline V gene lookup returns CDR1 GTSNPN and CDR2 SVGIG (reference sequence). In nucleotides, the CDR3 is TGTGCCTGGATGGACGGCGAAACTTTTATGAACACTGAAGCTTTCTTT. Encoded protein: CAWMDGETFMNTEAFF.

The V and J genes are TRBV18 and TRBJ1-2; D is perhaps TRBD1 (5 bases). The length of the CDR3 is 12 residues. Germline V gives CDR1 KGHSH, CDR2 LQKENI. V was cut by 3 bases and J by 9 bases, with 11 bases left in between. CDR3 nucleotides: TGTGCCAGCTCACCCGGGGAGGGACGCTACACCTTC. It codes for CASSPGEGRYTF.

The chain employs TRBV20-1 and TRBJ1-2, with D maybe TRBD1 (5 bases). Germline V gene sequence: CDR1 DFQATT, CDR2 SNEGSKA (reference sequence). Trimming took off 3 bases at V and 2 bases at J, with 10 bases between the two ends. The CDR3 length is 13 residues. The chain's CDR3 is CSASGGGNYGYTF. The CDR3 DNA follows: TGCAGTGCTAGTGGGGGAGGGAACTATGGCTACACCTTC.

The rearrangement links TRBV3-1 (or the pseudogene TRBV3-2) to TRBJ1-2; a weak D match, TRBD1 (5 bases). The CDR3 extends over 13 amino acids. The V and J ends lost 3 bases and 2 bases respectively, with 7 bases between them. CDR1 and CDR2 (germline): LGHDT, YNNKEL (reference sequence). The CDR3 DNA reads as TGTGCCAGCAGCCACCGGGGGAACTATGGCTACACCTTC. Amino acids: CASSHRGNYGYTF.